Following are 30 T cell receptor beta chains from one sample sequenced in a study of shared clonotypes between healthy human individuals. Measured with immunoSEQ multiplex PCR; TCRdb has only the in-frame clones, and not every one. Altogether nearly 2 million clones are present, about 95% being singletons, with the ten largest covering 1.2%. The naive CD8 subset, CD45RO-negative cells positively selected for CCR7, excluded terminally differentiated effector memory CD45RA+ cells. The sequenced sample was naive CD8+ T cells sorted from blood. These receptors were obtained from a man between 18 and 35 years old in good health.

This sequence joins TRBV6-5 and TRBJ1-4; TRBD1 is a possible D gene (6 bases). CDR1 is MNHEY, CDR2 SVGAGI, per germline. V shed 6 bases and J shed 7 bases, with 15 bases lying between them. This CDR3 has 14 amino acids. CDR3 sequence reads: CASRATGWGEKLFF. Here the CDR3 DNA reads TGTGCCAGCAGGGCTACAGGGTGGGGTGAAAAACTGTTTTTT.

The chain carries TRBV6-1 and TRBJ1-1; D remains ambiguous. CDR3 length equals 17 residues. From germline, CDR1 is MNHNS and CDR2 SASEGT. Trimming shortened V by 1 base and J by 0 bases, and 15 bases separated the two germline ends. The CDR3 nucleotides are TGTGCCAGCAGTGAAGGCTGGCAGATTCAGATGAACACTGAAGCTTTCTTT. It codes for CASSEGWQIQMNTEAFF.

This chain connects TRBV27 to TRBJ1-6; possibly TRBD1 for D (6 bases). Germline CDR1 MNHEY, CDR2 SMNVEV (reference sequence). Trimming left V 6 bases short and J 7 bases short, with 19 bases between. The CDR3 sequence is 16 residues long. Written as DNA, the CDR3 is TGTGCCAGCAGCCTTATCCTCGGGACATCCAATTCACCCCTCCACTTT. It codes for CASSLILGTSNSPLHF.

This rearrangement joins TRBV27 to TRBJ1-1; 7 bases fit TRBD1. The germline V gene has CDR1 MNHEY and CDR2 SMNVEV (reference sequence). This CDR3 region has 15 residues. Germline trimming cut 7 bases from V and 3 bases from J; bases unmatched to any gene: 11. Here the CDR3 reads CASTSPGTADTEAFF. Here the CDR3 DNA reads TGTGCCAGCACTAGCCCCGGGACAGCAGACACTGAAGCTTTCTTT.

V and J are TRBV7-8 and TRBJ2-1, with D tentatively TRBD1 (5 bases). Trimming stripped 5 bases from V and 4 bases from J, with 9 bases between. The CDR3 has 13 amino acids. Germline V gives CDR1 SGHVS, CDR2 FQNEAQ. CDR3 coding DNA: TGTGCCAGCAGCCTGGACATGTACAATGAGCAGTTCTTC. It encodes CASSLDMYNEQFF.

The CDR3: CSVEKGVNTGELFF. For the CDR3, the DNA is TGCAGCGTTGAAAAGGGGGTGAACACCGGGGAGCTGTTTTTT. The chain has TRBV29-1 and TRBJ2-2; a weak D match, TRBD1 (6 bases). Trimming stripped 2 bases from V and 1 base from J, with 8 bases between. Germline CDR1 and CDR2: SQVTM and ANQGSEA. CDR3 size: 14 residues.

V is TRBV5-4 and J is TRBJ2-5; D unresolved. Judging by the DNA end, TRBJ2-7 fits better; the J call may be wrong. CDR3 length equals 15 residues. Germline CDR1 is SGHNT and CDR2 is YYREEE (reference sequence). The CDR3, as DNA: TGTGCCAGCAGCTTGTCCCTAGGATCCGCGTACGAGCAGTACTTC. Translating gives CASSLSLGSAYEQYF.

V is TRBV18 and J is TRBJ2-3; the match to TRBD1 covers 7 bases. CDR1 and CDR2 (germline): KGHSH, LQKENI. V trimming: 3 bases; J trimming: 1 base; junction bases outside the gene matches: 7. The CDR3 contains 16 residues. CDR3: CASSPQTGWGTDTQYF. As DNA, the CDR3 is TGTGCCAGCTCACCCCAGACAGGGTGGGGCACAGATACGCAGTATTTT.

The chain recombines TRBV2 with TRBJ1-2; possibly TRBD1 for D (5 bases). CDR1 and CDR2 from the germline V gene are SNHLY and FYNNEI. CDR3 length: 18 amino acids. The ends were cut back, 4 bases at V and 2 bases at J, with 23 bases in the middle. DNA of the CDR3: TGTGCCAGCAGTGTTCTTTTAGCCAGGGCAGAGGCCAACTATGGCTACACCTTC. Residues: CASSVLLARAEANYGYTF.

The chain employs TRBV5-1 and TRBJ1-2; D is possibly TRBD1 (5 bases). V shed 0 bases and J shed 4 bases, with 10 bases lying between them. The CDR3 is 14 amino acids. CDR1 and CDR2 from the germline V gene are SGHRS and YFSETQ. The CDR3 coding sequence is TGCGCCAGCAGCTTGGAGTCAGGGCTCTATGGCTACACCTTC. This sequence encodes CASSLESGLYGYTF.

As to this clone: In the same sample, other DNA sequences code for this CDR3. This chain links TRBV6-6 with TRBJ2-7; 7 bases map to TRBD2. Per germline, CDR1 MNHNY and CDR2 SVGAGI (reference sequence). CDR3 size: 13 residues. The ends lost 0 bases at V and 5 bases at J; junction bases unmatched: 1. The CDR3 spells CASSYSAGDEQYF. CDR3 in DNA: TGTGCCAGCAGTTACTCGGCGGGGGACGAGCAGTACTTC.

This rearrangement joins TRBV27 to TRBJ2-1, with TRBD2 identical over 9 bases. CDR1 MNHEY and CDR2 SMNVEV come from the germline V gene (reference sequence). The V segment lost 7 bases and the J segment 2 bases; nucleotides outside the gene matches: 3. This CDR3 region has 14 residues. CDR3 loop: CASNAGGAYNEQFF. In DNA form, the CDR3 reads TGTGCCAGCAACGCGGGGGGGGCCTACAATGAGCAGTTCTTC.

This clone was found once. The chain uses TRBV6-5 and TRBJ2-7; D is unresolved. Germline-derived CDR1 and CDR2 are MNHEY and SVGAGI. CDR3 length: 14 amino acids. V lost 0 bases and J lost 8, with 14 bases in between. The CDR3 DNA is TGTGCCAGCAGTTACTCCGAAAACAGCAGCCAGCAGTACTTC. This sequence encodes CASSYSENSSQQYF.

This sequence joins TRBV4-3 and TRBJ2-7, with a tentative D call TRBD1 (5 bases). CDR1 and CDR2 (germline): LGHNA, YSLEER. This CDR3 comprises 15 residues. Trimming took off 1 base at V and 2 bases at J, with 12 bases between the two ends. The CDR3 spells CASSQAQGPTYEQYF. The CDR3 DNA follows: TGCGCCAGCAGCCAAGCTCAGGGCCCCACCTACGAGCAGTACTTC.

This chain links TRBV7-9 with TRBJ2-7, with 7 bases that match TRBD1. Per the germline V gene, CDR1 is SEHNR and CDR2 is FQNEAQ (reference sequence). CDR3 length equals 12 residues. Trimming cost V 5 bases and J 6 bases; bases outside gene matches: 4. Here the CDR3 reads CASSPPGGEQYF. CDR3 sequence (DNA): TGTGCCAGCAGCCCCCCAGGGGGCGAGCAGTACTTC.

This clone occurred once. The J gene is TRBJ2-1, the V gene TRBV6-1; 8 bases map to TRBD1. The germline gives CDR1 MNHNS, CDR2 SASEGT. Trimming removed 2 bases from V and 9 bases from J; junction bases left unmatched: 12. The CDR3 length is 16 residues. In DNA form, the CDR3 reads TGTGCCAGCAGTGAACCGGCAGGGGGCCCCGGGGGTGAGCAGTTCTTC. Translation gives CASSEPAGGPGGEQFF.

V is TRBV13 and J is TRBJ2-7, with 8 bases lining up with TRBD1. V lost 5 bases to trimming and J lost 4 bases; unmatched junction nucleotides: 4. The CDR3 length is 13 residues. The V gene's germline CDR1 is PRHDT and CDR2 FYEKMQ (reference sequence). CDR3 sequence: CASSRQGMYEQYF. The CDR3 bases are TGTGCCAGCAGCCGACAGGGGATGTACGAGCAGTACTTC.

The J gene is TRBJ1-5, the V gene TRBV10-3; the D gene is possibly TRBD1 (5 bases). This CDR3 is 14 amino acids long. Germline lookup yields CDR1 ENHRY and CDR2 SYGVKD. Trimming removed 0 bases from V and 6 bases from J, with 9 bases in between. CDR3 region: CAISESRAGQPQHF. As DNA, the CDR3 is TGTGCCATCAGTGAGTCCAGGGCGGGTCAGCCCCAGCATTTT.

On this clone itself: The identical CDR3 is also encoded by other nucleotide sequences in the sample. The chain employs TRBV5-6 and TRBJ2-7; 7 bases are shared with TRBD1. V dropped 0 bases and J dropped 4; count of bases not matched to a gene: 4. From germline, CDR1 is SGHDT and CDR2 YYEEEE. The CDR3 has 14 residues. The CDR3 reads CASSLGTGLYEQYF. The CDR3, as DNA: TGTGCCAGCAGCTTGGGGACAGGCCTGTACGAGCAGTACTTC.

The chain combines TRBV7-9 with TRBJ2-7, with 9 bases matching TRBD1. Germline V lookup: CDR1 SEHNR, CDR2 FQNEAQ (reference sequence). With V trimmed by 2 bases and J by 3 bases, 11 bases remained unmatched. This CDR3 contains 17 residues. This chain's CDR3 is CASSLYGFGTGIYEQYF. CDR3 nucleotide sequence: TGTGCCAGCAGCTTATATGGATTTGGGACAGGGATCTACGAGCAGTACTTC.

This chain uses TRBV7-8 with TRBJ2-7; D ambiguous. Trimming removed 5 bases from V and 3 bases from J, with 11 bases in between. The V gene's germline CDR1 is SGHVS and CDR2 FQNEAQ. The CDR3 length is 13 residues. The CDR3 region is CASSARSSYEQYF. The DNA for the CDR3 is TGTGCCAGCAGCGCCAGGTCCAGCTACGAGCAGTACTTC.

The rearrangement links TRBV7-9 to TRBJ2-7; 7 bases agree with TRBD2. The CDR3 length is 14 residues. Germline CDR1 SEHNR, CDR2 FQNEAQ (reference sequence). V lost 8 bases to trimming and J lost 3 bases; unmatched junction nucleotides: 10. CDR3 in amino acids: CASEGLAEFYEQYF. In DNA, the CDR3 is TGTGCCAGCGAGGGTCTAGCGGAGTTCTACGAGCAGTACTTC.

The chain employs TRBV27 and TRBJ1-2; 7 bases align to TRBD1. This CDR3 comprises 17 residues. The V gene end was trimmed by 5 bases and the J gene end by 6 bases; junction bases not matched to a gene: 18. Germline-derived CDR1 and CDR2 are MNHEY and SMNVEV (reference sequence). As DNA, the CDR3 is TGTGCCAGCAGTCTACTCCTTCCCCGAGGGGGCGCTGATGGCTACACCTTC. Amino acids: CASSLLLPRGGADGYTF.

The V gene is TRBV7-2, the J gene TRBJ1-3; D is unclear. The CDR3 has 13 amino acids. Trimming shortened V by 5 bases and J by 4 bases, and 9 bases separated the two germline ends. Germline lookup yields CDR1 SGHTA and CDR2 FQGNSA. CDR3: CASSPTWGNTIYF. CDR3 nucleotides: TGTGCCAGCAGCCCGACTTGGGGAAACACCATATATTTT.

The chain has TRBV7-9 and TRBJ2-7, with D possibly matching TRBD1 (6 bases). The CDR3 contains 12 residues. Trimming left V 6 bases short and J 7 bases short, with 13 bases between. In germline, CDR1 is SEHNR, CDR2 FQNEAQ (reference sequence). The CDR3 DNA reads TGTGCCAGCAGAAACAGGGTGGGGGAGCAGTACTTC. This translates into CASRNRVGEQYF.

The V call is TRBV28, the J call TRBJ1-1; 9 bases match TRBD1. The CDR3 extends over 17 amino acids. CDR1 and CDR2 (germline): MDHEN, SYDVKM. V trimming: 1 base; J trimming: 6 bases; junction bases outside the gene matches: 12. CDR3 amino acids: CASSLSVGQGWGAEAFF. CDR3 bases: TGTGCCAGCAGTTTATCTGTCGGACAGGGGTGGGGCGCTGAAGCTTTCTTT.

The V call is TRBV28, the J call TRBJ1-6; D gene unclear. Germline V gene sequence: CDR1 MDHEN, CDR2 SYDVKM. V lost 5 bases and J lost 4, with 12 bases in between. The CDR3 spans 15 residues. The CDR3 loop reads CASSRETAYNSPLHF. CDR3 DNA sequence: TGTGCCAGCAGTAGGGAGACGGCGTATAATTCACCCCTCCACTTT.

This clone was detected only a few times. Different DNA sequences within this sample yield the same CDR3. In nucleotides, the CDR3 is TGCGCCAGCAGCCAGGTGGGACAGGCGAACACTGAAGCTTTCTTT. As protein: CASSQVGQANTEAFF. J is TRBJ1-1 and V is TRBV4-1, with 8 positions matching TRBD1. CDR3 size: 15 residues. V lost 3 bases to trimming and J lost 1 base; unmatched junction nucleotides: 4. CDR1 is MGHRA and CDR2 is YSYEKL in the germline V gene.

This sequence joins TRBV14 and TRBJ2-7; the match to TRBD1 covers 7 bases. J lost 3 bases, V lost 2 bases, and 7 bases had no gene match. This CDR3 is built from 15 residues. Per the germline V gene, CDR1 is SGHDN and CDR2 is FVKESK. The CDR3, as DNA: TGTGCCAGCAGCCAAACGGGACAGCCATACTACGAGCAGTACTTC. It specifies CASSQTGQPYYEQYF.

In this sample, this clone turned up once. This sample also contains other DNA sequences that code for the same CDR3. J is TRBJ2-2 and V is TRBV7-2, with D hard to call. The CDR3 sequence is 12 residues long. Germline assignment: CDR1 SGHTA and CDR2 FQGNSA. V gave up 1 base and J gave up 5 bases, with 2 bases separating them. CDR3 region: CASSLGTGELFF. The CDR3 DNA follows: TGTGCCAGCAGCTTAGGGACCGGGGAGCTGTTTTTT.